A selection of T cell receptor beta chains follows, all from one sample in a study of blood T cell repertoires in COVID-19. The data were produced by immunoSEQ multiplex PCR, yet TCRdb's version contains in-frame clones alone and is incomplete. The sample contains 120,000 to 150,000 clones, around nine tenths of which appear only once. Sequenced sample: peripheral blood. These receptors all stem from a human donor in a cohort sampled during active COVID-19. CDR3s include the opening cysteine and the closing phenylalanine or tryptophan. The D gene is left open where the match is weak. Clone size is stated in some rows and not others, as once, few, many or a class when expanded.

TRBD2	TRBJ2-1	.	TRBV28	TGTGCCAGCAGTACCGCCCCTTTTGCGGGGGGGCAGTACAATGAGCAGTTCTTC	CASSTAPFAGGQYNEQFF
TRBD1	TRBJ1-1	.	TRBV10-1	TGCGCCAGCAGCTTGGGACAGAAGAACACTGAAGCTTTCTTT	CASSLGQKNTEAFF
TRBD1	TRBJ1-1	.	TRBV9	TGTGCCAGCACCCCGGGACAGTTGAACACTGAAGCTTTCTTT	CASTPGQLNTEAFF
.	TRBJ1-2	few	TRBV19	TGTGCCAGTAGGAAATCAGGCCTCTCTGACTATGGCTACACCTTC	CASRKSGLSDYGYTF
.	TRBJ2-4	.	TRBV15	TGTGCCACCAGCAGATACTCAGGGGATGCCAAAAACATTCAGTACTTC	CATSRYSGDAKNIQYF
TRBD1	TRBJ1-2	.	TRBV5-1	TGCGCCAGCAGCCTTACGGGACAGGGCGTTTGGAACTATGGCTACACCTTC	CASSLTGQGVWNYGYTF
.	TRBJ1-5	.	TRBV19	TGTGCCAGTAGTACCCGGGTTTTGGATCAGCCCCAGCATTTT	CASSTRVLDQPQHF
.	TRBJ1-4	.	TRBV6-5	TGTGCCACAACCGGGCCTCGGAGGGGAAAACTGTTTTTT	CATTGPRRGKLFF
TRBD2	TRBJ2-1	few	TRBV6-6	TGTGCCAGCAGACGAAAGACTAGCGGGGCGAATGAGCAGTTCTTC	CASRRKTSGANEQFF
TRBD2	TRBJ2-5	.	TRBV4-3	TGCGCCAGCAGCCAAGTTAGCGGGTACCAAGAGACCCAGTACTTC	CASSQVSGYQETQYF
.	TRBJ2-3	once	TRBV6-5	TGTGCCAGCAGTTACCGATCTAGAACAGATACGCAGTATTTT	CASSYRSRTDTQYF
TRBD1	TRBJ2-7	.	TRBV28	TGTGCCAGCAGTCCCCCGACAGGGAGTCCCTCCTACGAGCAGTACTTC	CASSPPTGSPSYEQYF
.	TRBJ2-7	.	TRBV20-1	TGCAGTGCTAGTGACAGGAGGAACTACGAGCAGTACTTC	CSASDRRNYEQYF
.	TRBJ2-5	.	TRBV2	TGTGCCAGCAGGGGCGACCGAGGGGAGACCCAGTACTTC	CASRGDRGETQYF
.	TRBJ2-7	.	TRBV30	TGTGCCTGGAGGCCCGTTGGGCTAAGCCATTACGAGCAGTACTTC	CAWRPVGLSHYEQYF
TRBD1	TRBJ1-2	.	TRBV4-1	TGCGCCAGCAGCCTCGGAGACAGGGCGGGAGGCTACACCTTC	CASSLGDRAGGYTF
TRBD1	TRBJ2-5	.	TRBV7-2	TGTGCCAGCAGCTTAAGACAGGGGCAAGAGACCCAGTACTTC	CASSLRQGQETQYF